This TCR beta chain stems from a study of T cells in Graves' hyperthyroidism and ophthalmopathy. RNA transcripts were the template for amplifying TCR beta CDR3 regions. In the first-round RT-PCR of the TCR CDR3, the HTBI primer set was used. Each CDR3 protein gets one entry after TCRdb re-called the multiplex PCR reads with MiXCR. This sample has a few hundred thousand distinct CDR3 sequences, with 14% to 15% found just once. The CDR3 contains 14 residues. J gave up 6 bases and V 3 bases, and 7 bases lay outside the gene matches. Germline-derived CDR1 and CDR2 are DFQATT and SNEGSKA (reference sequence).

The chain employs TRBV20-1 and TRBJ1-4, with 7 positions matching TRBD1. Sequencing was carried out using blood. The receptor was isolated from a woman in her thirties with Graves' hyperthyroidism. CDR3: CSASVQGVYEKLFF. CDR3 sequence (DNA): TGCAGTGCTAGTGTCCAGGGGGTCTATGAAAAACTGTTTTTT.